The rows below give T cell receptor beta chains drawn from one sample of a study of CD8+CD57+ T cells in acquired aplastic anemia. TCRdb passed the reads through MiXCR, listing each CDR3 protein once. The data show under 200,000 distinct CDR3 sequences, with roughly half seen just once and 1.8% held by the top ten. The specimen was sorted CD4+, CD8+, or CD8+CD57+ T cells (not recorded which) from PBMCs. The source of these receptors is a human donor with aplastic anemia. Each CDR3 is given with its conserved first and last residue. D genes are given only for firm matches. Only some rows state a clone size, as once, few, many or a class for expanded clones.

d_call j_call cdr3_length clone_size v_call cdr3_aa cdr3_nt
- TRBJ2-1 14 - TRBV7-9 CAANGQALYNEQFF TGTGCCGCCAATGGACAAGCCCTTTACAATGAGCAGTTCTTC
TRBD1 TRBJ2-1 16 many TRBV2 CASSRQDRGLHNEQFF TGTGCCAGCAGTCGTCAGGACAGGGGGCTCCACAATGAGCAGTTCTTC
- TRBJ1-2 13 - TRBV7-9 CASRDTGVPGYTF TGTGCCAGCAGGGATACTGGGGTCCCGGGCTACACCTTC
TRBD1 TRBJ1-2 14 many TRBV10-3 CAISEVQGAGGYTF TGTGCCATCAGTGAGGTTCAGGGGGCCGGAGGCTACACCTTC
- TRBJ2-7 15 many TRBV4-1 CASSHGFRDNGEQYF TGCGCCAGCAGCCACGGTTTCCGGGACAACGGCGAGCAGTACTTC
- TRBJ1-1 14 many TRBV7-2 CASSLARQNTEAFF TGTGCCAGCAGCTTAGCGAGGCAGAACACTGAAGCTTTCTTT
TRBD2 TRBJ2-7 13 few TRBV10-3 CAIASGLAYEQYF TGTGCCATAGCCTCGGGACTAGCCTACGAGCAGTACTTC
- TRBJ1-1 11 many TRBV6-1 CASSWNTEAFF TGTGCCAGCAGCTGGAACACTGAAGCTTTCTTT
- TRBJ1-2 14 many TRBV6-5 CASSYNSAFRGYTF TGTGCCAGCAGTTATAATTCTGCGTTCCGTGGCTACACCTTC
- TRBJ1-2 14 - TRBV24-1 CATSDWDYTDGYTF TGTGCCACCAGTGATTGGGATTACACGGATGGCTACACCTTC
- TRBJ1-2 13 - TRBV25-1 CASSEGSGYGYTF TGTGCCAGCAGTGAGGGTTCTGGCTATGGCTACACCTTC
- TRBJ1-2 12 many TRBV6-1 CASSDMAARYTF TGTGCCAGCAGTGACATGGCTGCCCGCTACACCTTC
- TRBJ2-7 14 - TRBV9 CVSSPRTGGGELYF TGTGTCAGCAGCCCTCGGACTGGCGGGGGCGAGCTGTACTTC
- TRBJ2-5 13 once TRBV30 CAGGGSLGGTQYF TGTGCCGGGGGGGGTTCTTTAGGGGGGACCCAGTACTTC
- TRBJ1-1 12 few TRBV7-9 CASSSGLTEAFF TGTGCCAGCAGCTCGGGTTTGACTGAAGCTTTCTTT
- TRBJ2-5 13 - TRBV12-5 CASGLNGWKTQYF TGTGCTAGTGGTTTAAATGGGTGGAAGACCCAGTACTTC
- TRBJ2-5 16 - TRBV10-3 CAISERTRDLQETQYF TGTGCCATCAGTGAACGGACTCGGGACCTCCAAGAGACCCAGTACTTC
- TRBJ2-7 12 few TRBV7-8 CASSPPRGEQYF TGTGCCAGCAGCCCCCCCAGGGGCGAGCAGTACTTC